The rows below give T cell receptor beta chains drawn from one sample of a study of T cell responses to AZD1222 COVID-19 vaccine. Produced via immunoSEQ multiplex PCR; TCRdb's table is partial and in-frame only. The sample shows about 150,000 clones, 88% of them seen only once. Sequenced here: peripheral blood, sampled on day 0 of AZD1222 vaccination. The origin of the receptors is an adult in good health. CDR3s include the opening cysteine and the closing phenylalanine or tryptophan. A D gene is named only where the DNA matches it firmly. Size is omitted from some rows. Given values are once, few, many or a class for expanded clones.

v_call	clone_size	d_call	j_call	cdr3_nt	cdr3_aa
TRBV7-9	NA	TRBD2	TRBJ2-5	TGTGCCAGCAGCTTACACCGACTAGCTCACAGGGAGACCCAGTACTTC	CASSLHRLAHRETQYF
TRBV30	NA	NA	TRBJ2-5	TGTGCCTGGAGTGAAGGGCGGGGAGAGACCCAGTACTTC	CAWSEGRGETQYF
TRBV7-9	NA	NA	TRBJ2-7	TGTGCCAGCAGCCCAGAGAAAGGGGGTTCGTACGAGCAGTACTTC	CASSPEKGGSYEQYF
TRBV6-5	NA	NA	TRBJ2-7	TGTGCCAGCAGAATGGACATACCGGGGGAGCAGTACTTC	CASRMDIPGEQYF
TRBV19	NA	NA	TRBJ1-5	TGTGCCAGTAGTGTGCGAGGGATCAATCAGCCCCAGCATTTT	CASSVRGINQPQHF
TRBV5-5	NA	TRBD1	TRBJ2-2	TGTGCCAGCAGCTGGGGACAGCTCACCGGGGAGCTGTTTTTT	CASSWGQLTGELFF
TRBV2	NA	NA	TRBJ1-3	TGTGCCAGCACCCGGGGGGGGACGGGAAACACCATATATTTT	CASTRGGTGNTIYF
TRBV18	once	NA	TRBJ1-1	TGTGCCAGCTCACCAGGGATGACGAACACTGAAGCTTTCTTT	CASSPGMTNTEAFF
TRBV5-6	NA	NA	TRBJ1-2	TGTGCCAGCAGCTCCCCCGACTATGGCTACACCTTC	CASSSPDYGYTF
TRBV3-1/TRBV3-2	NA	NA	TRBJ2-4	TGTGCCAGCAGCCACGAGCGGGCCACCAAAAACATTCAGTACTTC	CASSHERATKNIQYF
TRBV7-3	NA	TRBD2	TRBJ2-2	TGTGCCAGCAGCTCCTTTAATAGCGGGGGGAACACCGGGGAGCTGTTTTTT	CASSSFNSGGNTGELFF
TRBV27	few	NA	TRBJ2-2	TGTGCCAGCAGTTTGGGCTCGGGGGCCGGGGAGCTGTTTTTT	CASSLGSGAGELFF
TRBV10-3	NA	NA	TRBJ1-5	TGTGCCATCAGTGCGGGGGGACCGGGGGAACCCCAGCATTTT	CAISAGGPGEPQHF
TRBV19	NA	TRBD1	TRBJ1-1	TGTGCCAGTAGTATTTACGGACAGGCCGTTGAAGCTTTCTTT	CASSIYGQAVEAFF
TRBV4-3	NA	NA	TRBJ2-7	TGCGCCAGCAGCCAAGATTTCAGGAGTCCCTACGAGCAGTACTTC	CASSQDFRSPYEQYF
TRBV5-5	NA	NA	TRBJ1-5	TGTGCCAGCAGCTTGTGGGGGCCTCAGCCCCAGCATTTT	CASSLWGPQPQHF
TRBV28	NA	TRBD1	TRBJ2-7	TGTGCCAGCAGTTTCCTGGACAGGGGAAACTACGAGCAGTACTTC	CASSFLDRGNYEQYF
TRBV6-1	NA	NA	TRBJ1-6	TGTGCCAGCAGTGAAGTAGACACCCCGTCATCACCCCTCCACTTT	CASSEVDTPSSPLHF
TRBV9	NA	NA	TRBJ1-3	TGTGCCAGCAGCCCTAGCTCTGGAAACACCATATATTTT	CASSPSSGNTIYF
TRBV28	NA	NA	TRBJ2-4	TGTGCCAGCAGTCCAAATGGATATCAAAAAAACATTCAGTACTTC	CASSPNGYQKNIQYF
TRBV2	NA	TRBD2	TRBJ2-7	TGTGCCAGCAGTGAACCGGCGGGGGAAATGGCCTACGAGCAGTACTTC	CASSEPAGEMAYEQYF
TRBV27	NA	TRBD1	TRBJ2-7	TGTGCCAGCAGTTTTGACAGGGGCTACGAGCAGTACTTC	CASSFDRGYEQYF
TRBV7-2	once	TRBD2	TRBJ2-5	TGTGCCAGCAGCCCCACCTCACCCGGGAGGGCGAAAAAGACCCAGTACTTC	CASSPTSPGRAKKTQYF
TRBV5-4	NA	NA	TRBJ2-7	TGTGCCAGCAGCCCCACGGCAGGGTCTAGCTACGAGCAGTACTTC	CASSPTAGSSYEQYF
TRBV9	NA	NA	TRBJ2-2	TGTGCCAGCAGCTACATTCCAGGGGGGAGCGGGGAGCTGTTTTTT	CASSYIPGGSGELFF
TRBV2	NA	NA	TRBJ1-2	TGTGCCAGCAGCGAGACCGGGGCCTTAGGAGGCTACACCTTC	CASSETGALGGYTF
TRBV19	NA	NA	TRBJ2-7	TGTGCCAGTAGTATGGGATCTACTATGCAGTACTTC	CASSMGSTMQYF
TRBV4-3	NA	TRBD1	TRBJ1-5	TGCGCCAGCAGCCAAGAATTAGACAGGGATCAGCCCCAGCATTTT	CASSQELDRDQPQHF
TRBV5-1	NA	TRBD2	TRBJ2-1	TGCGCCAGCAGCACAGGGACTAGTGGCTACAATGAGCAGTTCTTC	CASSTGTSGYNEQFF
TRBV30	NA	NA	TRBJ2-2	TGTGCCTGCGGGCCCGGGGAGCTGTTTTTT	CACGPGELFF
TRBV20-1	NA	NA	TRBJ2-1	TGCAGTGCTACTGACAGACTACACAATGAGCAGTTCTTC	CSATDRLHNEQFF
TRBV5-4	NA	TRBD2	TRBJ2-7	TGTGCCAGCAGCTTAGCGGGAGGTTTGAGGGAGCAGTACTTC	CASSLAGGLREQYF
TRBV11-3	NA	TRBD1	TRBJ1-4	TGTGCCAGCAGCACCTACAGGGGTGGTACTAATGAAAAACTGTTTTTT	CASSTYRGGTNEKLFF
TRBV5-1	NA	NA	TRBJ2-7	TGCGCCAGCAGCTTGGTGGACGGCGCCTACGAGCAGTACTTC	CASSLVDGAYEQYF
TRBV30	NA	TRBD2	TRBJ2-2	TGTGCCTGGAGGACCGGGACTAGCGGGAGAGGGGGGGAGCTGTTTTTT	CAWRTGTSGRGGELFF
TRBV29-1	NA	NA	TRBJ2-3	TGCAGCGCTCGGATCACAGATACGCAGTATTTT	CSARITDTQYF
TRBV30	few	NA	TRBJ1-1	TGTGCCTGGGTTCGAGGGCTGCTTGCGGGGAACACTGAAGCTTTCTTT	CAWVRGLLAGNTEAFF
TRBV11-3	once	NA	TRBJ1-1	TGTGCCAGCAGCTTAGTCCCCACTGAAGCTTTCTTT	CASSLVPTEAFF
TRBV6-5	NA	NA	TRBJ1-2	TGTGCCAGCAGTAAAAACCGGGATGCTAACTATGGCTACACCTTC	CASSKNRDANYGYTF